The TCR beta chain under discussion was sequenced for a study of T cell responses to AZD1222 COVID-19 vaccine. Points from the study as a whole: Among the donors, most were white British and more were female, and clonal diversity was possibly underestimated. In all cases, repertoires were sampled only after the peak T cell response. The span of vaccine-associated CD4 TCRs extended across spike, with dominance at 160-218 and 743-854.

Timing groups of about 4 and about 12 weeks for second doses were pooled. V shed 4 bases and J 4 bases; nucleotides not matched to a gene: 8. The CDR3 covers 18 residues. Germline loops: CDR1 SGHTA, CDR2 FQGNSA. Points on this clone: Its target is unknown.

TCRdb keeps only in-frame clones here, not all; method: immunoSEQ multiplex PCR. This table holds some 130,000 clones, just under 95% found once. Material: peripheral blood, obtained 28 days after the second AZD1222 dose. This sequence joins TRBV7-2 and TRBJ2-6, with 12 bases identical to TRBD1. The TCR was taken from an adult who received the AZD1222 COVID-19 vaccine. In nucleotides, the CDR3 is TGTGCCAGCAGCTCCCTCGGGACAGGGGGCGGAGGGGCCAACGTCCTGACTTTC. Its translation is CASSSLGTGGGGANVLTF. The full variable domain, with the rest looked up from reference TRBV7-2 and TRBJ2-6, is GAGVSQSPSNKVTEKGKDVELRCDPISGHTALYWYRQSLGQGLEFLIYFQGNSAPDKSGLPSDRFSAERTGGSVSTLTIQRTQQEDSAVYLCASSSLGTGGGGANVLTFGAGSRLTVL.